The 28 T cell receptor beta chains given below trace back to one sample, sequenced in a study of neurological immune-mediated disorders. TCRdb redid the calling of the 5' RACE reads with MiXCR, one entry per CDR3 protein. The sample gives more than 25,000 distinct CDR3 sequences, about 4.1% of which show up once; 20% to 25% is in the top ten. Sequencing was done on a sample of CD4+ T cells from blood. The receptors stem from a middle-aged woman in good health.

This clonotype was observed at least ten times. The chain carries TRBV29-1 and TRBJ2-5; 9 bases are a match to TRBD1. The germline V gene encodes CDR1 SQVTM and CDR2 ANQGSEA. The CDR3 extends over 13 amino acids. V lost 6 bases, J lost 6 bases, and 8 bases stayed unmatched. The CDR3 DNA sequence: TGCAGCGTCGAGGGGGGACAGGGACAGACCCAGTACTTC. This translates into CSVEGGQGQTQYF.

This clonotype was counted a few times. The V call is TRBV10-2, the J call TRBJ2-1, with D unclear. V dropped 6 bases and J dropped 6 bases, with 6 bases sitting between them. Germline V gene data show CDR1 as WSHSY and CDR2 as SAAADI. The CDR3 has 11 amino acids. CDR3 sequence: CASRSGNEQFF. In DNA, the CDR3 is TGCGCCAGCAGGTCCGGCAATGAGCAGTTCTTC.

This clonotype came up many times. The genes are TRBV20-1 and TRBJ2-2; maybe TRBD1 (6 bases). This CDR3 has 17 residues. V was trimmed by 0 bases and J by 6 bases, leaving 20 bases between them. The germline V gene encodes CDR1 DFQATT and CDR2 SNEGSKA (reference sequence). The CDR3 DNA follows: TGCAGTGCTAGAGACCCTAAGAGGGGGAGTGCGGCCGGGGAGCTGTTTTTT. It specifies CSARDPKRGSAAGELFF.

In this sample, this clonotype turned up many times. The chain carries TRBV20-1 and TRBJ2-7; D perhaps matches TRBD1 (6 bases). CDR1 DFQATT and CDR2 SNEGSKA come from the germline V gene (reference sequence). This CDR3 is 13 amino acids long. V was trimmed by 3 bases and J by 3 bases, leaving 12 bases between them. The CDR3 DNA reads TGCAGTGCTAGCTATGGGGGCATCTACGAGCAGTACTTC. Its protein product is CSASYGGIYEQYF.

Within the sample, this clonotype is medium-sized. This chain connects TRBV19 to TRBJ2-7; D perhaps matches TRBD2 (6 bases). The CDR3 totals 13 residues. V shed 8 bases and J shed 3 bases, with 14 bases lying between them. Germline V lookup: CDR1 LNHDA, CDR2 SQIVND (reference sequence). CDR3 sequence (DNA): TGTGCCAGTTCCGACGGGAGCTTCTACGAGCAGTACTTC. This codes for CASSDGSFYEQYF.

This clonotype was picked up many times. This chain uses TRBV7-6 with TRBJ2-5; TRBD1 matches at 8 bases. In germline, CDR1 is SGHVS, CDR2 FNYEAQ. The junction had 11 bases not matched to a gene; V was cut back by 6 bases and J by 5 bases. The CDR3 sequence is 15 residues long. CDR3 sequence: CASRGTGRYSETQYF. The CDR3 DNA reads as TGTGCCAGCAGGGGGACAGGTAGATACTCTGAGACCCAGTACTTC.

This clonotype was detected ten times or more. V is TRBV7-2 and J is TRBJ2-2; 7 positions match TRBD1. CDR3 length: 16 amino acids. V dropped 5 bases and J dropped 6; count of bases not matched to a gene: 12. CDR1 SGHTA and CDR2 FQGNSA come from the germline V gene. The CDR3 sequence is CASSGYGTASAGELFF. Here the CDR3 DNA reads TGTGCCAGCAGCGGCTACGGGACAGCCTCCGCCGGGGAGCTGTTTTTT.

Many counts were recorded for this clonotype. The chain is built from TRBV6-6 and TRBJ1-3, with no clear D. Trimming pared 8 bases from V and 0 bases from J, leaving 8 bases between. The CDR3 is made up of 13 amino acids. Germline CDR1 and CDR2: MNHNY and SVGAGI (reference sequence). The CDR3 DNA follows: TGTGCCAGCGGACGGCCCTCTGGAAACACCATATATTTT. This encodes CASGRPSGNTIYF.

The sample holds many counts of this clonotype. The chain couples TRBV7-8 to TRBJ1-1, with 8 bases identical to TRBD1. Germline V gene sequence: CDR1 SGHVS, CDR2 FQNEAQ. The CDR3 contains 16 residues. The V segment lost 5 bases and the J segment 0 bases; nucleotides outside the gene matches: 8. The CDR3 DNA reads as TGTGCCAGCAGCCCCCGGACAGGGAGACTGAACACTGAAGCTTTCTTT. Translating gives CASSPRTGRLNTEAFF.

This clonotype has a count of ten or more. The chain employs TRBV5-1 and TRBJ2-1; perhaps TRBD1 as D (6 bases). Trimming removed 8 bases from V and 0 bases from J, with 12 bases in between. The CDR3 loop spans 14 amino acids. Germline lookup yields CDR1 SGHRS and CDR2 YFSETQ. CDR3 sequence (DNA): TGCGCCAGAGAGGGGGTCCTCTCCTACAATGAGCAGTTCTTC. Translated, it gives CAREGVLSYNEQFF. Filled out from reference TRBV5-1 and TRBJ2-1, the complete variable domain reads KAGVTQTPRYLIKTRGQQVTLSCSPISGHRSVSWYQQTPGQGLQFLFEYFSETQRNKGNFPGRFSGRQFSNSRSEMNVSTLELGDSALYLCAREGVLSYNEQFFGPGTRLTVL.

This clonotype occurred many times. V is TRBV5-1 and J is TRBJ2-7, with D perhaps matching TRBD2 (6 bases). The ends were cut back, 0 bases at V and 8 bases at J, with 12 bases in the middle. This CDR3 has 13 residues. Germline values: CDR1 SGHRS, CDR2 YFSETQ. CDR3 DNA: TGCGCCAGCAGCTTGGCCGGGGACTTCCAGCAGTACTTC. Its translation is CASSLAGDFQQYF.

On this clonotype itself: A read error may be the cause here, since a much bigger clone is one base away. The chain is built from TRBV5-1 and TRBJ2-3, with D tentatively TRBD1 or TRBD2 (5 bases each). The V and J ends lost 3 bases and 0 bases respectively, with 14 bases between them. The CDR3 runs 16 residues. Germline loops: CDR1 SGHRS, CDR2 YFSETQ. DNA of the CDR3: TGCGCCAGCAGCTCGACCGGGACGCAGAGCACAGATACGCAGTATTTT. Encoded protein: CASSSTGTQSTDTQYF.

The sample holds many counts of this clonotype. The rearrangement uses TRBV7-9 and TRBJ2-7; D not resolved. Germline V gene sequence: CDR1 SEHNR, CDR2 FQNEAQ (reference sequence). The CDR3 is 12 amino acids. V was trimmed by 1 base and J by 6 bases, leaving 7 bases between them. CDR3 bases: TGTGCCAGCAGCTTAGAGGGCTTCGAGCAGTACTTC. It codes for CASSLEGFEQYF.

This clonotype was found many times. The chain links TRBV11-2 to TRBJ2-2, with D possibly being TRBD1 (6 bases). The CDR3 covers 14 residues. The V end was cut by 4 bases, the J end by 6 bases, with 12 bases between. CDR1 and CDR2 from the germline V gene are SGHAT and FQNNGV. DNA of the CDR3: TGTGCCAGCAGCTCGAACAGGGCATCCGGGGAGCTGTTTTTT. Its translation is CASSSNRASGELFF.

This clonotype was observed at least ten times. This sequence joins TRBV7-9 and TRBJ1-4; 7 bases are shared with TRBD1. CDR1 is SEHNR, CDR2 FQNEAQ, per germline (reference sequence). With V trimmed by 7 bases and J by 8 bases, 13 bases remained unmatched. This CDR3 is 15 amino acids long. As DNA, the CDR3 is TGTGCCAGCACCCGGGCGGGGACAGCCGGAGAAAAACTGTTTTTT. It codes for CASTRAGTAGEKLFF.

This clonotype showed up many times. The CDR3 protein is CASSPQGRAGELFF. The CDR3 DNA reads as TGTGCCAGCAGCCCCCAGGGGAGAGCCGGGGAGCTGTTTTTT. V is TRBV12-3 or TRBV12-4 and J is TRBJ2-2, with TRBD1 as a possible D gene (6 bases). This CDR3 comprises 14 residues. The germline V and J ends were trimmed by 6 bases and 6 bases, with 14 bases remaining between them.

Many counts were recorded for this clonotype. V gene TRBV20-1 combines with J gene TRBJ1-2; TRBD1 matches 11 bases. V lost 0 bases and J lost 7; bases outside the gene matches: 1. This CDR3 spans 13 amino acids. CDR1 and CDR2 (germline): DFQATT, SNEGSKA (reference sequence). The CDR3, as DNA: TGCAGTGCTAGAGAAGGGACAGGGGGTGGCTACACCTTC. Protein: CSAREGTGGGYTF.

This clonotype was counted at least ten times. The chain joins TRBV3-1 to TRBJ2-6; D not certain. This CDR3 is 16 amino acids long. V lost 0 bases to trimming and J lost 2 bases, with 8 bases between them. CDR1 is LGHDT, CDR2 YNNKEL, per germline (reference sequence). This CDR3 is CASSQDQPPGANVLTF. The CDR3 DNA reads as TGTGCCAGCAGCCAAGATCAACCCCCTGGGGCCAACGTCCTGACTTTC.

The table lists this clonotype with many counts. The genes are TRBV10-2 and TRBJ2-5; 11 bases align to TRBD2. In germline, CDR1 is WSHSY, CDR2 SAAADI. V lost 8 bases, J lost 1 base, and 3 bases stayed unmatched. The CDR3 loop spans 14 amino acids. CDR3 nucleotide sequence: TGCGCCAGCGCCCTAGCGGGGGGCCAAGAGACCCAGTACTTC. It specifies CASALAGGQETQYF.

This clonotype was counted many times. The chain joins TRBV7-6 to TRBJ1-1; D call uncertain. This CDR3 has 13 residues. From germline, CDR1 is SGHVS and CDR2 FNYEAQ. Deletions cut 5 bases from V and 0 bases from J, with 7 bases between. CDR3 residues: CASSPSLNTEAFF. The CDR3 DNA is TGTGCCAGCAGCCCCAGTTTGAACACTGAAGCTTTCTTT.

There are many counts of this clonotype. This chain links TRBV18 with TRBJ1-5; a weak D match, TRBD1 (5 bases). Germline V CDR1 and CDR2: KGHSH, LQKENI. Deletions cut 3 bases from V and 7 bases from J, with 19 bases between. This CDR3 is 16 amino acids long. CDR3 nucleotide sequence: TGTGCCAGCTCACCCCTACCAGGGACGTTTGGGCAGCCCCAGCATTTT. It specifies CASSPLPGTFGQPQHF. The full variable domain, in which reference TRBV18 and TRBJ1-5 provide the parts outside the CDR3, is NAGVMQNPRHLVRRRGQEARLRCSPMKGHSHVYWYRQLPEEGLKFMVYLQKENIIDESGMPKERFSAEFPKEGPSILRIQQVVRGDSAAYFCASSPLPGTFGQPQHFGDGTRLSIL.

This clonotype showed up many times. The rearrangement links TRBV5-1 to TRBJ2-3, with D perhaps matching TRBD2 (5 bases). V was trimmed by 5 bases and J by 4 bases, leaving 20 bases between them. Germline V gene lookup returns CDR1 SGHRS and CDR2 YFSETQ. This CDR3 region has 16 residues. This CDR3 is CASSGRAGSGADTQYF. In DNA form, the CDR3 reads TGCGCCAGCAGTGGCCGCGCGGGTTCCGGAGCAGATACGCAGTATTTT.

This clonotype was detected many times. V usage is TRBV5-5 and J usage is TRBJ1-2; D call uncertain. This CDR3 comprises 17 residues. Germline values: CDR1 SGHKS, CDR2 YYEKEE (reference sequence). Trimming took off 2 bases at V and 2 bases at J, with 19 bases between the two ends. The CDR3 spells CASSFWVRTKGNYGYTF. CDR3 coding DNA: TGTGCCAGCAGCTTTTGGGTCCGGACGAAAGGAAACTATGGCTACACCTTC. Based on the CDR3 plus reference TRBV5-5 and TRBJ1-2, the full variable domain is DAGVTQSPTHLIKTRGQQVTLRCSPISGHKSVSWYQQVLGQGPQFIFQYYEKEERGRGNFPDRFSARQFPNYSSELNVNALLLGDSALYLCASSFWVRTKGNYGYTFGSGTRLTVV.

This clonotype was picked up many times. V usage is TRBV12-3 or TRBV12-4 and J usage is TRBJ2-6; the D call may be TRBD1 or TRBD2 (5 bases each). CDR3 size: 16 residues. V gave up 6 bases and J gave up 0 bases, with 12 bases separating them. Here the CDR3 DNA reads TGTGCCAGCAGCTCCACGGGGACCTCTGGGGCCAACGTCCTGACTTTC. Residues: CASSSTGTSGANVLTF.

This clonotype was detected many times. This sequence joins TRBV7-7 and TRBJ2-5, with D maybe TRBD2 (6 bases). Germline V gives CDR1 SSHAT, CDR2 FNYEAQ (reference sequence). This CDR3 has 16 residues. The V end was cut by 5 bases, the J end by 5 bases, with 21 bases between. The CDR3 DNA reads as TGTGCCAGCAGCGCCCTGACTCTAGCGCCCGGGGAGACCCAGTACTTC. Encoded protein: CASSALTLAPGETQYF.

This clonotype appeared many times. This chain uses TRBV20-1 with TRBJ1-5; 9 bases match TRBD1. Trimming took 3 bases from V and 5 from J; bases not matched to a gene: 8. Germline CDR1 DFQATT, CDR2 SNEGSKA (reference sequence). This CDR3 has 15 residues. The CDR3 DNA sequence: TGCAGTGCTAGTGCGGAGGGACAGGGTTATCAGCCCCAGCATTTT. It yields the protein CSASAEGQGYQPQHF.

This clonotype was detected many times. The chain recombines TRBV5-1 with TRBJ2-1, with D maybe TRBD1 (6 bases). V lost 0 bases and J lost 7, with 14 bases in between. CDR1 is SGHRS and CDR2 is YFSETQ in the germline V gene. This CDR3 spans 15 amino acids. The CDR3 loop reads CASSLAGHALNEQFF. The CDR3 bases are TGCGCCAGCAGCTTGGCGGGACACGCCTTGAATGAGCAGTTCTTC.

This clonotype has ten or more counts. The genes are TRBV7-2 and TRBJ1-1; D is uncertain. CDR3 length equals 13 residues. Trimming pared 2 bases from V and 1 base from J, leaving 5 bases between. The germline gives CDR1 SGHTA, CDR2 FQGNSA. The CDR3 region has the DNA TGTGCCAGCAGCTTAATGGGGAACACTGAAGCTTTCTTT. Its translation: CASSLMGNTEAFF.